One sample yielded the 28 T cell receptor beta chains listed below, sequenced in a study of PD-1 blockade in classical Hodgkin lymphoma. The table came from immunoSEQ multiplex PCR; TCRdb's copy has only in-frame clones and leaves some out. The sample holds approximately 44,000 clones, approximately 70% seen once. Time point of the sample: cycle 4 day 1 (C4D1), after 5 to 7 weeks of nivolumab. No patient escaped relapse after autologous stem cell transplantation, and brentuximab vedotin exposure varied. This sample comprised peripheral blood mononuclear cells (PBMCs), obtained before the fourth cycle of nivolumab. The source is a human donor with classical Hodgkin lymphoma.

The gene calls are TRBV7-9 and TRBJ2-1; D uncertain. Germline-derived CDR1 and CDR2 are SEHNR and FQNEAQ (reference sequence). The CDR3 length is 14 residues. V lost 1 base to trimming and J lost 1 base, with 5 bases between them. The CDR3 reads CASSLVGSYNEQFF. CDR3 bases: TGTGCCAGCAGCTTAGTCGGTTCCTACAATGAGCAGTTCTTC.

The chain is built from TRBV19 and TRBJ1-1, with a possible D match to TRBD1 (6 bases). Germline CDR1 reads LNHDA; CDR2 reads SQIVND (reference sequence). The length of the CDR3 is 17 residues. Trimming shortened V by 7 bases and J by 2 bases, and 23 bases separated the two germline ends. The CDR3 DNA reads TGTGCCAGTAAGGCCCCGGCGACAGGACAATTTAACACTGAAGCTTTCTTT. Amino acids: CASKAPATGQFNTEAFF.

The rearrangement joins TRBV30 to TRBJ1-4; 7 bases line up with TRBD1. V gave up 0 bases and J gave up 5 bases; unmatched junction bases: 9. CDR3 length equals 16 residues. The germline V gene has CDR1 GTSNPN and CDR2 SVGIG (reference sequence). CDR3: CAWSVSIGQENEKLFF. The CDR3 DNA follows: TGTGCCTGGAGTGTTTCAATAGGACAGGAGAATGAAAAACTGTTTTTT.

The chain joins TRBV27 to TRBJ2-7; 11 bases fit TRBD1. This CDR3 region has 14 residues. Germline CDR1 is MNHEY and CDR2 is SMNVEV (reference sequence). V was clipped by 2 bases and J by 5 bases; unmatched bases: 2. The CDR3 loop is CASSLGTGGDEQYF. The CDR3 DNA reads TGTGCCAGCAGTTTAGGGACAGGGGGGGACGAGCAGTACTTC.

The rearrangement joins TRBV11-3 to TRBJ2-1, with 7 bases matching TRBD1. The CDR3 is made up of 13 amino acids. The ends lost 5 bases at V and 5 bases at J; junction bases unmatched: 3. Germline lookup yields CDR1 SGHNT and CDR2 YENEEA. CDR3 region: CASSPGGNNEQFF. For the CDR3, the DNA is TGTGCCAGCAGCCCAGGGGGTAACAATGAGCAGTTCTTC.

V and J are TRBV10-3 and TRBJ1-2, with unresolved D. The V gene's germline CDR1 is ENHRY and CDR2 SYGVKD. The CDR3 is 13 amino acids. The V and J ends lost 2 bases and 4 bases respectively, with 8 bases between them. CDR3 DNA: TGTGCCATCAGTGAGGAGAGATCCTATGGCTACACCTTC. Translating it yields CAISEERSYGYTF.

The rearrangement joins TRBV5-6 to TRBJ2-5; TRBD1 aligns across 9 bases. The junction had 8 bases not matched to a gene; V was cut back by 2 bases and J by 3 bases. Germline CDR1 is SGHDT and CDR2 is YYEEEE. This CDR3 has 16 amino acids. CDR3 region: CASSFRGTGWEETQYF. The CDR3 bases are TGTGCCAGCAGCTTTAGGGGGACAGGGTGGGAAGAGACCCAGTACTTC.

V gene TRBV27 combines with J gene TRBJ2-6; D is uncertain. The CDR3 loop spans 14 amino acids. V was trimmed by 4 bases and J by 3 bases, leaving 7 bases between them. The germline CDR1 and CDR2 sequences are MNHEY and SMNVEV (reference sequence). The CDR3 DNA sequence: TGTGCCAGCAGTTCGACTTATGGGGCCAACGTCCTGACTTTC. Protein: CASSSTYGANVLTF.

The chain employs TRBV2 and TRBJ2-1; D could derive from TRBD1 or TRBD2 (5 bases each). The germline CDR1 and CDR2 sequences are SNHLY and FYNNEI. The ends were cut back, 2 bases at V and 7 bases at J, with 18 bases in the middle. This CDR3 is 16 amino acids long. In DNA, the CDR3 is TGTGCCAGCAGTGAACCGGGGCAACTGGTAGTGAATGAGCAGTTCTTC. Its translation is CASSEPGQLVVNEQFF.

V is TRBV27 and J is TRBJ2-2; tentatively, D is TRBD1 or TRBD2 (5 bases each). CDR1 and CDR2 from the germline V gene are MNHEY and SMNVEV (reference sequence). V was shortened by 3 bases and J by 6 bases, with 14 bases between the two germline ends. There are 15 residues in the CDR3. Here the CDR3 DNA reads TGTGCCAGCAGTTTGTTCAGGGTGGAGGCCGGGGAGCTGTTTTTT. It is translated as CASSLFRVEAGELFF.

The rearrangement uses TRBV5-5 and TRBJ2-1; perhaps TRBD2 as D (7 bases). The CDR3 is 16 residues long. The germline V gene encodes CDR1 SGHKS and CDR2 YYEKEE (reference sequence). Trimming cost V 1 base and J 2 bases, with 13 bases left between them. CDR3 residues: CASSLPRGGAYNEQFF. CDR3 sequence (DNA): TGTGCCAGCAGCTTGCCCCGAGGGGGGGCCTACAATGAGCAGTTCTTC. Together with reference TRBV5-5 and TRBJ2-1, the CDR3 gives the full variable domain: DAGVTQSPTHLIKTRGQQVTLRCSPISGHKSVSWYQQVLGQGPQFIFQYYEKEERGRGNFPDRFSARQFPNYSSELNVNALLLGDSALYLCASSLPRGGAYNEQFFGPGTRLTVL.

The chain employs TRBV30 and TRBJ1-2; 8 nucleotides agree with TRBD1. After removal of 1 base from V and 7 bases from J, the junction contained 2 bases not matched to a gene. Looked up from germline, CDR1 is GTSNPN and CDR2 is SVGIG (reference sequence). CDR3 length equals 12 residues. The CDR3 DNA is TGTGCCTGGAGTGGGACAGGGTTTGGCTACACCTTC. Amino acid sequence: CAWSGTGFGYTF.

The chain recombines TRBV19 with TRBJ2-1; 9 nucleotides agree with TRBD2. This CDR3 has 16 residues. The germline CDR1 and CDR2 sequences are LNHDA and SQIVND (reference sequence). With 5 bases clipped from V and 9 bases from J, the junction kept 14 bases outside the gene matches. The CDR3 region is CASSAPGTSREAEQFF. CDR3 nucleotide sequence: TGTGCCAGTAGTGCCCCCGGGACTAGCAGGGAAGCTGAGCAGTTCTTC.

This clone was counted ten times or more. V is TRBV7-9 and J is TRBJ2-7, with D possibly being TRBD2 (6 bases). This CDR3 has 12 residues. Trimming stripped 4 bases from V and 5 bases from J, with 9 bases between. Germline V gene lookup returns CDR1 SEHNR and CDR2 FQNEAQ (reference sequence). CDR3 sequence (DNA): TGTGCCAGCAGCTCGGACTACAACGAGCAGTACTTC. It translates to CASSSDYNEQYF.

The V gene is TRBV5-6, the J gene TRBJ1-1, with 8 positions matching TRBD1. CDR1 is SGHDT and CDR2 is YYEEEE in the germline V gene. V trimming: 4 bases; J trimming: 0 bases; junction bases outside the gene matches: 8. The CDR3 totals 16 residues. The CDR3 loop is CASSIRTGSMNTEAFF. The CDR3 DNA reads as TGTGCCAGCAGCATACGGACAGGGAGCATGAACACTGAAGCTTTCTTT.

The gene calls are TRBV14 and TRBJ2-1; 8 bases fit TRBD2. Germline CDR1 SGHDN, CDR2 FVKESK. This CDR3 spans 16 amino acids. The ends lost 4 bases at V and 1 base at J; junction bases unmatched: 6. The CDR3 here is CASSREAGASYNEQFF. In nucleotides, the CDR3 is TGTGCCAGCAGCCGCGAAGCGGGGGCTTCCTACAATGAGCAGTTCTTC.

V is TRBV6-5 and J is TRBJ1-1, with D maybe TRBD1 (6 bases). Germline CDR1 and CDR2: MNHEY and SVGAGI. V was cut by 5 bases and J by 3 bases, with 10 bases left in between. The CDR3 totals 13 residues. In DNA, the CDR3 is TGTGCCAGCAGTCAACAGGGCGACACTGAAGCTTTCTTT. Protein: CASSQQGDTEAFF.

This clone was seen once. This sequence joins TRBV23-1 and TRBJ1-1; D might be TRBD1 (5 bases). TRBV23-1 has ORF status, its function being uncertain. This CDR3 has 13 amino acids. With 4 bases removed from V and 5 bases from J, the gap between germline ends came to 11 bases. CDR3 DNA sequence: TGCGCCAGCAGTCGCGGGAGGGGAACTGAAGCTTTCTTT. It specifies CASSRGRGTEAFF.

In its sample, this clone was seen once. The rearrangement links TRBV5-1 to TRBJ1-2, with 7 bases that match TRBD1. CDR1 and CDR2 from the germline V gene are SGHRS and YFSETQ. The CDR3 has 17 amino acids. With V trimmed by 6 bases and J by 3 bases, 17 bases remained unmatched. The CDR3 region has the DNA TGCGCCAGCACCCCAAGATCGACAGGGTCGGTGGACTATGGCTACACCTTC. Translated: CASTPRSTGSVDYGYTF.

About this clone itself: The junction departs from germline at one end; a sequencing error may be responsible. V usage is TRBV5-6 and J usage is TRBJ2-7, with D tentatively TRBD1 (6 bases). CDR3 length equals 16 residues. Germline CDR1 reads SGHDT; CDR2 reads YYEEEE. DNA of the CDR3: TGTGCCAGCAGTTTGGGCGCCGGGACAAATGTCTACGAGCAGTACTTC. Amino acids: CASSLGAGTNVYEQYF.

This clone was found a few times. Here the CDR3 DNA reads TGTGCCAGTAGTCCACGGGGCGGGACACCCTCCTACGAGCAGTACTTC. Protein sequence: CASSPRGGTPSYEQYF. V gene TRBV19 combines with J gene TRBJ2-7; D may match TRBD1 or TRBD2 (6 bases each). This CDR3 spans 16 amino acids. V lost 5 bases, J lost 0 bases, and 17 bases lay in between. Germline CDR1 LNHDA, CDR2 SQIVND (reference sequence).

The V gene is TRBV19, the J gene TRBJ1-2; 7 bases line up with TRBD1. CDR1 is LNHDA, CDR2 SQIVND, per germline (reference sequence). The CDR3 contains 15 residues. With 7 bases clipped from V and 1 base from J, the junction kept 9 bases outside the gene matches. For the CDR3, the DNA is TGTGCCAGTACCTTCGACAGGGAGGTTAACTATGGCTACACCTTC. As protein: CASTFDREVNYGYTF.

The gene calls are TRBV28 and TRBJ2-3, with D unclear. CDR1 and CDR2 from the germline V gene are MDHEN and SYDVKM. Trimming cost V 3 bases and J 4 bases, with 8 bases left between them. This CDR3 region has 13 residues. The CDR3 protein is CASSLGFSDTQYF. CDR3 sequence (DNA): TGTGCCAGCAGTTTGGGGTTCTCAGATACGCAGTATTTT.

The CDR3 nucleotides read TGTGCCAGCAGCTTCTTCCAGAACAATGAGCAGTTCTTC. This translates into CASSFFQNNEQFF. V is TRBV7-8 and J is TRBJ2-1; D not certain. The length of the CDR3 is 13 residues. Germline-derived CDR1 and CDR2 are SGHVS and FQNEAQ. V was pared by 3 bases and J by 5 bases, with 8 bases between.

V and J are TRBV18 and TRBJ2-7; 7 bases match TRBD1. The germline CDR1 and CDR2 sequences are KGHSH and LQKENI. After removal of 0 bases from V and 5 bases from J, the junction contained 4 bases not matched to a gene. The CDR3 length is 14 residues. The CDR3 spells CASSPPIRGNEQYF. DNA of the CDR3: TGTGCCAGCTCACCACCAATCAGGGGGAACGAGCAGTACTTC.

This clone is a singleton in its sample. The chain employs TRBV19 and TRBJ1-2; D uncertain. The germline V gene encodes CDR1 LNHDA and CDR2 SQIVND (reference sequence). This CDR3 is 15 amino acids long. Trimming took 5 bases from V and 5 from J, leaving 18 bases between them. DNA of the CDR3: TGTGCCAGTAGTCTGGCGACAATTTACGGGTATGGCTACACCTTC. Protein: CASSLATIYGYGYTF.

The chain joins TRBV5-4 to TRBJ2-3; weak D call: TRBD1 (6 bases). The V end was cut by 4 bases, the J end by 2 bases, with 11 bases between. The CDR3 extends over 14 amino acids. Germline CDR1 SGHNT, CDR2 YYREEE (reference sequence). The CDR3 protein is CASSDDRTTDTQYF. In DNA, the CDR3 is TGTGCCAGCAGCGATGACAGGACCACAGATACGCAGTATTTT.

The chain employs TRBV4-1 and TRBJ2-6; tentatively, D is TRBD2 (5 bases). Germline CDR1 reads MGHRA; CDR2 reads YSYEKL. The CDR3 length is 17 residues. Trimming took off 1 base at V and 3 bases at J, with 13 bases between the two ends. The DNA of the CDR3 is TGCGCCAGCAGCCAAGTGGACTTGGGCCTTGGGGCCAACGTCCTGACTTTC. As protein: CASSQVDLGLGANVLTF.